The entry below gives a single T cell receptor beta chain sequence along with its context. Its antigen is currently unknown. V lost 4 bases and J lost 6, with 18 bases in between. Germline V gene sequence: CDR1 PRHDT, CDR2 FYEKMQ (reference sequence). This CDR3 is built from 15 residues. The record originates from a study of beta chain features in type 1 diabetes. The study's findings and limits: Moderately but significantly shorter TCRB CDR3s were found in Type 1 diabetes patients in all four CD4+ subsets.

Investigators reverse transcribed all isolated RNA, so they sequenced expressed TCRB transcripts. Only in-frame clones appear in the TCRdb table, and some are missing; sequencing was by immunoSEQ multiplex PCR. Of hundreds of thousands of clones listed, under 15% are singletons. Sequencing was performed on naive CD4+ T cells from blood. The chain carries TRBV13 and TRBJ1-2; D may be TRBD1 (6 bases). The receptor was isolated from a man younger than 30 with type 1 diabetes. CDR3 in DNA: TGTGCCAGCAGCTCCAGGACAGCCTTGGGCCATGGCTACACCTTC. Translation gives CASSSRTALGHGYTF.